Sequencing of this T cell receptor (beta chain) was carried out in a study of early T cells in non-severe SARS-CoV-2 infection (dated by TCRdb to about 2021). Broadly, across the study: Bulk RNA from unsorted whole blood was used for TCR sequencing, so alpha and beta chains could not be paired.

Library preparation used 5' RACE. Sequencing was carried out with a NextSeq 500. Unique molecular identifiers were attached to individual cDNA molecules in the TCR library protocol so that sequencing error and PCR bias could be corrected. Both TCR alpha and beta chains were sequenced, and tight co-correlation was observed between alpha and beta sequence abundances in each sample. From the authors' description of their analysis: Decombinator V4 was used to annotate the V gene, J gene and CDR3 of the TCR sequences. TCRs were defined as expanded if a significant change between any two time points was detected under a Poisson model with p below 0.0001. TCR abundances were normalised to the total number of TCRs sequenced per sample and were expressed as counts per million. TRAV1-2 paired with TRAJ12, TRAJ20 or TRAJ33 defined MAIT TCRs, while TRAV10 paired with TRAJ18 defined iNKT TCRs. A search of VDJdb, accessed on 1 November 2021, was run for TCRs annotated to CMV, EBV and SARS-CoV-2, with TCRs annotated for multiple antigens excluded. TCRdb itself trimmed the public reads at Q25 with fastp, ran MiXCR and retained productive beta chains. CDR3 protein sequences are deduplicated, and each keeps its most common genes and DNA. The V and J calls, along with clone size, are taken from TCRdb and not from the paper's own processing. Recorded for this sample are tens of thousands of distinct CDR3 sequences; roughly 4.6% of them occurred a single time. Approximately 5.3% of the sample belongs to the ten largest clones.

The study was a case-control design nested within a healthcare worker cohort in London, UK, with weekly nasopharyngeal swab PCR tests and blood sampling. Healthcare workers were enrolled in the week of the UK lockdown, from 23 to 31 March 2020, and were followed every week for up to roughly 16 weeks. There are many counts of this clonotype. The target of this receptor is not known. The input lacks base qualities; no much larger clone sits a single base away. Paper-wide results and their limitations: VDJdb matching was skewed toward anti-spike CD8 responses, so virus-specific expansions were likely underestimated and private and CD4 specificities were missed.

In the germline V gene, CDR1 corresponds to SGHTA and CDR2 to FQGTGA. V lost 3 bases and J lost 10 bases; the stretch between them is 13 bases long. The CDR3 covers 13 residues, taking in both the cysteine and the phenylalanine. Just the 39-base CDR3 DNA is kept, in frame starting at base 1. The sequencing here drew on whole blood, taken at baseline. The chain employs TRBV7-3 and TRBJ2-1; tentative D gene TRBD1, with 5 bases matching. The clonotype comes from an adult who was a healthcare worker with PCR-confirmed SARS-CoV-2 infection or an uninfected control (not recorded which). The DNA is TGTGCCAGCAGCTTTGCAGGGTCGGACGAGCAGTTCTTC. It specifies CASSFAGSDEQFF.